This T cell receptor (beta chain) was profiled in a study of blood T cell repertoires in COVID-19. Study information: Both acute and convalescent COVID-19 samples were obtained from the United States, Italy and Spain.

Libraries were prepared by immunoSEQ multiplex PCR; TCRdb keeps only in-frame clonotypes and omits some of them. The sample lists hundreds of thousands of clones, just under 90% occurring once. Everyone who took part was about 18 to 89 years old, and they came from some 23 US areas. Donors were grouped by their self-reported clinical history. Cohort 3 donors were reported recovered after two negative PCRs, clearance, or symptom resolution. Sequencing was performed on PBMCs or T cells enriched from blood (not recorded which). This sequence originates from a woman aged 45-65 years who had recovered from COVID-19.

Here the CDR3 reads CASSEGVGQNYGYTF. The CDR3 DNA is TGTGCCAGCAGTGAAGGTGTGGGACAGAACTATGGCTACACCTTC. This chain joins TRBV6-1 and TRBJ1-2; 7 bases align to TRBD1. There are 15 residues in the CDR3. After removal of 1 base from V and 2 bases from J, the junction contained 4 bases not matched to a gene. Germline V gene lookup returns CDR1 MNHNS and CDR2 SASEGT.